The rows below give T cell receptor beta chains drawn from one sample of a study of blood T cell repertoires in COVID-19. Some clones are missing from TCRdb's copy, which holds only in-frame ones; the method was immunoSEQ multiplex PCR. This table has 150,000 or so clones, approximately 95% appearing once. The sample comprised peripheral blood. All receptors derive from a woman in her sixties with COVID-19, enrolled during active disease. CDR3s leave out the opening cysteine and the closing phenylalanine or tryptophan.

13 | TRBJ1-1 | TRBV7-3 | ASSPSGGSNTEAF
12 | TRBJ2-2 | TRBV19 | ASSWTENTGELF
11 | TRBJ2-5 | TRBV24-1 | ATSDSGGETQY
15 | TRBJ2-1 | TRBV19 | ASSTISAGGLGNEQF
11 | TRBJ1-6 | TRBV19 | ASSTDSNSPLH
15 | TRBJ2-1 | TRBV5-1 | ASSLMGQGVNYNEQF
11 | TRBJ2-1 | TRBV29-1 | SGNSGGGSEQF
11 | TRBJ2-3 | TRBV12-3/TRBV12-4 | ASRPGHTDTQY
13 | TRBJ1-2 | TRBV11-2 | ASSVTGGRSGGYT
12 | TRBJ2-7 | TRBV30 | AWNQGVTRREQY
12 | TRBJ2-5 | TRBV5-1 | ASSPGQPEETQY
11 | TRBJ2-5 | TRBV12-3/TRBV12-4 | ASRDRGRETQY
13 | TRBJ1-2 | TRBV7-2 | ASSPTGQGNYGYT
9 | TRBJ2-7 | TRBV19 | ASSFAYEQY
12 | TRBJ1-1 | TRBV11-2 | ASSFSRQGLEAF
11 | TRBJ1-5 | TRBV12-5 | ASGLYNNQPQH
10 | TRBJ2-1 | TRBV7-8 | ASSPPGSEQF
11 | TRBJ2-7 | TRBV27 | ASSSGLSYEQY
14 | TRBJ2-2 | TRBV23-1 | ASSQSLRANTGELF
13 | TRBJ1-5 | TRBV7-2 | ASSLHRSGNQPQH
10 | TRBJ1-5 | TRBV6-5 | ASTIPPGPQH
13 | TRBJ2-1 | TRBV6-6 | ASSYASRDTGEQF
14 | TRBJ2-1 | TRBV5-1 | ASSLLTSGVWNEQF
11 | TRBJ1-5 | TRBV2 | ASRREGNQPQH
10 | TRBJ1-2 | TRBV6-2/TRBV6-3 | ASSSGENGYT
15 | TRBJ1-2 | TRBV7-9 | ASSPPKGRTHNYGYT
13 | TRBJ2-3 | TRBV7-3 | ASSVVVGGGDTQY